This T cell receptor (beta chain) was profiled in a study of human T cells and chemical hapten exposure. Whole-study context: Alopecia areata, totalis or universalis affected patients who were mostly female.

For the library, individual cDNA molecules each received unique molecular identifiers. TCRdb fed the RACE reads into MiXCR, producing one record per CDR3 protein. The data contain a few hundred thousand distinct CDR3 sequences, about 6% of them seen just once; the ten biggest clones take up 4.5% to 6%. Study-wide results and caveats: A positive correlation with patch test score was found for PT1 expanded TCR counts.

The sample's time point: patch test 2, 6 weeks after DPC sensitization. Specified treatment: therapeutic diphenylcyclopropenone sensitization with weekly scalp DPC. At every patch-test visit, blood was drawn before the patch test was applied. This clonotype was seen more than once but under ten times. Its antigen remains unidentified. This CDR3 region has 15 residues. V lost 1 base to trimming and J lost 1 base, with 10 bases between them. Germline assignment: CDR1 LGHNA and CDR2 YSLEER. Sequences were derived from whole blood, sampled in connection with sensitization to the hapten diphenylcyclopropenone (DPC). The source is a woman under 30 with alopecia areata. Some clones in this sample may be carry-over from other donors' samples. The chain recombines TRBV4-3 with TRBJ1-1; D might be TRBD1 (5 bases). The CDR3 coding sequence is TGCGCCAGCAGCCAAGCCCAGGGTTGGAACACTGAAGCTTTCTTT. Its protein product is CASSQAQGWNTEAFF.